This T cell receptor (beta chain) was captured in a study of cytomegalovirus exposure and HLA in healthy donors (dated by TCRdb to 2016 to 2017). Concerning the study at large: According to an earlier analysis of a few hundred of the donors, some 180 million T cells yielded 117 million unique TCR beta sequences and approximately 300 Gb of sequence data. An early release that covered roughly 600 HLA-typed donors contained approximately 300 gigabases of sequencing data and tens of millions of unique TCR sequences. The genetic ancestry cluster associated with self-reported Caucasian donors included around 76% of the 398 genotyped donors. The study aimed to test whether signatures of past pathogen exposure could be identified by cataloging public T cell receptors. Using immunosequencing, the study profiled T cell repertoires from about 650 subjects and related those repertoires to cytomegalovirus serostatus. Besides the first cohort of more than 650 subjects, a separate validation cohort made up of over 95 different subjects was used. To predict cytomegalovirus infection status, the study combined high-throughput TCR immunosequencing, statistical association of individual TCRs with disease status, and machine learning. In a later analysis, previously published TCR beta repertoires from about 670 donors were re-analyzed and high-resolution HLA genotyping was added so that TCR occurrence patterns could be studied. In the later analysis, no new phenotypic data were used to find candidate immune exposures; instead, reliance was placed on TCR beta sequences and their occurrence across donors. An earlier analysis of fewer than 700 of the donors applied high-throughput TCR beta sequencing to assess whether each TCR beta V gene segment acted as functional or pseudogenic. Donor age, sex, ethnicity and CMV serostatus were compiled alongside the repertoire data. A later genetic analysis took genome-wide SNP genotypes for about three fifths of the roughly 700 donors and used that subset as a discovery cohort. Every repertoire in the discovery cohort had been generated on one and the same sequencing platform. HLA typing included class I and class II loci at four-digit resolution. The number of typed donors differed by locus: 629-630 for A, B, C, DRB1 and DQB1; some 500 for DQA1; roughly 600 for DPA1; and some 450 for DPB1. Four or five DR-DQ haplotypes were handled as single units for association and clustering, since linkage in the cohort was strong. Across some 400 genotyped donors of the cohort, an average of roughly 200,000 unique TCR beta nucleotide sequences per donor were sequenced, and around 19% of those sequences were non-productive. The research as a whole found: Strong co-occurrence of HLA alleles, especially DR and DQ, made assigning TCR associations to individual alleles difficult. Specific HLA alleles were associated with about 17,000 TCR beta sequences at a false discovery rate of 0.05 in a later analysis. A further reported finding was that TCR beta sequences accurately predicted the HLA-A and HLA-B alleles for most subjects in the first cohort. Because HLA typing was missing for some donors at each locus, association tests included only the typed subset. A later genetic analysis reported fewer N-insertions in productive TCRs among donors in an Asian-associated ancestry cluster than the 666-donor mean. In a later analysis, the rate of TCR association differed among HLA loci, with DRB1 alleles having the most associated TCRs and HLA-C alleles having the fewest. In a later analysis, most CMV-associated TCR beta chains were found to appear HLA-restricted, with HLA associations seemingly driven largely by CMV exposure. A few of the identified cytomegalovirus-associated TCR beta chains were confirmed in vitro to be specific for cytomegalovirus antigens. Linkage disequilibrium might explain the correlated functional status among segregating V segments, but an unknown experimental factor could not be excluded. Some IMGT-functional V segments, including TRBV6-2 and TRBV6-3, could not be told apart with the 87-base-pair reads, so those segments were excluded. Across donors, most TCR sequences were observed very rarely, whereas some public TCRs were present in many individuals. In this cohort, only TCR beta chains were sequenced, and detectable features were limited by the absence of alpha or paired-chain data. Broadly in line with IMGT annotations, most TCR beta V segments showed up in productive rearrangements about 87% or about 30% of the time in an earlier analysis of a few hundred of the donors. Compared with equally common non-associated chains, HLA-associated TCR beta chains in a later analysis were more clonally expanded and had lower generation probabilities. According to the authors, the approach could potentially be generalized to other disease states and immunological phenotypes. Because counts were too low, around 18 rarely observed V segments, including chromosome 9 orphons, were left out of the earlier analysis of 587 of the donors. Roughly uniform sequencing depth across donors was assumed in presence/absence analyses, although this assumption may not hold. An association between a missense DCLRE1C variant and V-gene and J-gene trimming of TCR beta chains was found in a later genetic analysis and replicated in an independent cohort. For the cohort, immune exposure information was limited to CMV serostatus. In the study, around 150 TCR beta chains were listed as associated with cytomegalovirus. A cluster of highly shared sequence variants was judged likely to represent a technical artifact of the sequencing pipeline. In both the original and validation cohorts, the classifier was reported to diagnose cytomegalovirus status with high specificity and sensitivity. In a later analysis, several top co-occurrence clusters were reported to appear linked to parvovirus B19, influenza, CMV and Epstein-Barr virus.

Library generation was performed with the immunoSEQ multiplex PCR assay. A mixture of 60 forward primers for TCR Vbeta segments and 13 reverse primers for TCR Jbeta segments was used in the multiplex PCR. The CDR3 region of rearranged TCR beta genes was amplified from genomic DNA by a multiplex PCR assay. On the Illumina HiSeq System, the amplified TCR beta libraries were sequenced as 87-base-pair reads. Processing in the source paper ran as follows. In a later analysis, approximately 74 million unique TCR beta chains were counted across the roughly 670 repertoires, and roughly 11 million of these chains were shared by at least two donors. To remove PCR and sequencing errors, raw reads were error-corrected and collapsed into unique sequences using a nearest-neighbor algorithm that merged closely related sequences. CDR3 sequences were aligned to IMGT reference sequences to assign V, D and J gene segments. For a sequence to be retained, a match of at least six nucleotides to both a V gene segment and a J gene segment was required. Rearrangements were called productive when the CDR3 lacked stop codons and stayed in frame with V and J; all others were non-productive. Following IMGT convention, CDR3 was defined as the stretch from the second conserved V-encoded cysteine to the conserved J-encoded phenylalanine. In an earlier analysis of 500 to 650 of the donors, sequences lacking an unambiguous match to a single V gene segment were excluded. In an earlier analysis of several hundred of the donors, a V segment was called functional when productive rearrangements were above 56.7%, and segregating when the standard deviation between donors exceeded 5%. To diagnose cytomegalovirus status from the catalog of TCR beta chain sequences, a statistical classification framework was built. In a later analysis, V and J genes were assigned by comparing TCR nucleotide sequences against IMGT/GENE-DB human TR gene sequences. In a later analysis, CDR3 sequences and most-parsimonious VDJ recombination scenarios were assigned using the TCRdist pipeline. In a later analysis, each TCR beta chain was defined by its CDR3 amino acid sequence together with its V-gene family, and reads without a unique V-gene family were excluded. As a way to deal with suspected cross-contamination and a sequencing artifact, a later analysis dropped 450 to 600 nucleotide sequences that were highly shared and had low generation probability. In a later analysis, a clonal expansion index for each public chain was calculated from normalized within-repertoire ranks of inferred template counts. Generation probabilities in a later analysis came from a VDJ recombination model fitted to out-of-frame rearrangements, and those results were checked against IGoR. Hypergeometric tests were used in a later analysis to score TCR-TCR, TCR-HLA and TCR-CMV co-occurrence, with a repertoire-size bias correction applied to the TCR pairs. To estimate false discovery rates, a later analysis permuted the HLA or CMV assignments 20 times. In a later analysis, co-occurring TCRs were grouped using DBSCAN, with TCRdist sequence similarity added in when clustering inside HLA-allele-positive subsets. Repertoires with fewer than 30,000 or more than 120,000 public chains were left out of co-occurrence clustering, as were four to six repertoires with anomalous nucleotide sharing. Entries here come from immuneACCESS through TCRdb and include only in-frame sequences with V and J called. Some clones fail to appear in such tables; in the studies checked, an unresolved V gene covers under half of the shortfall, and the cause of the remainder is unknown. V, J and clone size reflect that table, while D and trimming were determined from the DNA. Within this sample are some 180,000 clones, with around 80% of them counted one time only. 1.4% of the sample belongs to the ten largest clones.

The cohort was made up of 650 to 700 healthy bone marrow donors. At the time of sampling, every cohort member was nominally healthy, though immune exposures that went unrecorded were likely present. The donor was CMV seronegative and belonged to the group of 350 to 400 seronegative cohort members. Each donor provided a peripheral blood sample, and peripheral blood mononuclear cells were used for TCR beta sequencing. Genomic DNA was extracted from the blood cell samples with the Qiagen DNeasy Blood Extraction Kit. The germline V gene (reference sequence) gives CDR1 as LNHNV and CDR2 as YYDKDF. There are 15 amino acids in the CDR3, from cysteine to phenylalanine inclusive. The kept DNA is CDR3 alone, 45 bases in frame from the first base. Trimming removed 3 bases from V and 4 bases from J, leaving 16 bases between the germline ends. With respect to this clone: Its antigen is not yet known. No much larger clonotype is one base removed from it; base qualities were not supplied.

The TCR originated in a man younger than 35 in good health and CMV-seronegative. Specimen: PBMCs. Recombination connected TRBV15 to TRBJ2-7, with TRBD1 as a weak D call on 6 bases. The nucleotides are TGTGCCACCAGCAGTATTATCTCACAGGGATACGAGCAGTACTTC. Its protein product is CATSSIISQGYEQYF.